This T cell receptor beta chain was captured by sequencing in a study of blood T cells in healthy people across ages. Trimming took off 3 bases at V and 2 bases at J, with 11 bases between the two ends. Germline CDR1 is MNHEY and CDR2 is SMNVEV (reference sequence). The CDR3 has 14 residues. This clonotype showed up just a few times. Through a sample-barcoded 5' primer and a J-beta primer mix, a second PCR was run for roughly 7 to 12 cycles. TCRdb processed the 5' RACE reads anew with MiXCR; each CDR3 protein has one entry. The sample carries over 1.5 million distinct CDR3 sequences, roughly 52% recorded once. The people who gave samples were healthy Caucasians from Russia, aged roughly 6 to 90. Per sample, at least 5 micrograms of total RNA were extracted.

This chain connects TRBV27 to TRBJ2-7; TRBD1 might be the D (5 bases). The TCR comes from a woman aged 40 to 50 in good health. The sequenced sample was blood. The CDR3 region has the DNA TGTGCCAGCAGTTTTGGGGCCATTACCTACGAGCAGTACTTC. Amino acids: CASSFGAITYEQYF.